This T cell receptor (beta chain) emerged from a study of spatial heterogeneity in lung cancer. Germline V gives CDR1 MGHRA, CDR2 YSYEKL. Trimming left V 2 bases short and J 8 bases short, with 9 bases between. The CDR3 is 12 residues long. TCRdb re-called the 5' RACE reads through MiXCR, storing one row per CDR3 protein. Among 20,000 to 25,000 distinct CDR3 sequences listed, 6% to 7.5% were seen once. The table lists this clonotype with many counts. Time point meaning: sample taken at primary tumor resection. Unsorted tumor, nontumor lung tissue or cryopreserved PBMC supplied the whole RNA. J is TRBJ1-1 and V is TRBV4-1; D is uncertain. Material: PBMCs, obtained at surgery. The sequence derives from a male donor with early-stage non-small cell lung cancer. The CDR3 DNA follows: TGCGCCAGCAGCCAACTTTCAACAGAAGCTTTCTTT. This translates into CASSQLSTEAFF.